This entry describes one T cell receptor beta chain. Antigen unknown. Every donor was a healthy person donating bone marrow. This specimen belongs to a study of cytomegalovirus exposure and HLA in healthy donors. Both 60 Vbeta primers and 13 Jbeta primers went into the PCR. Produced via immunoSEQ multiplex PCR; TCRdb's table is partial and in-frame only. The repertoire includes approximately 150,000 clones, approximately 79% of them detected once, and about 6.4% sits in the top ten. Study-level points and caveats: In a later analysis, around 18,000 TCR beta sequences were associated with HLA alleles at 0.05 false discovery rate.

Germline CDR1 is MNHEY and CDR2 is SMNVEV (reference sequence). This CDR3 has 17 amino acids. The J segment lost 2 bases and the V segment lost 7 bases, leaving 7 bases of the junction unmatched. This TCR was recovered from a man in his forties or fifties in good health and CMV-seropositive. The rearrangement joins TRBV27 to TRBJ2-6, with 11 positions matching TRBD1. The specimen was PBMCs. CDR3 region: CASTPGQGVAGANVLTF. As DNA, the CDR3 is TGTGCCAGCACCCCGGGACAGGGGGTAGCTGGGGCCAACGTCCTGACTTTC.